This T cell receptor (beta chain) derives from a study of T cells after yellow fever vaccination. Trimming left V 3 bases short and J 0 bases short, with 14 bases between. CDR3 length equals 17 residues. Germline loops: CDR1 LNHDA, CDR2 SQIVND (reference sequence). The study's findings and limits: CD4 and CD8 compartments shared a small share of clonotypes, likely from convergent recombination.

With respect to this clonotype: Its specificity is unknown.

TCRdb processed the 5' RACE reads anew with MiXCR; each CDR3 protein has one entry. The sample includes approximately 300,000 distinct CDR3 sequences, 6.5% to 8.5% of them seen just once. This chain uses TRBV19 with TRBJ2-2; D gene ambiguous. The source material was PBMCs, sampled roughly seven weeks after the first yellow fever vaccination. The receptor was derived from a man younger than 35 who received the YFV17D yellow fever vaccine. The CDR3 DNA reads as TGTGCCAGTAGTATCGGCAGTGTCAGATCGAACACCGGGGAGCTGTTTTTT. Protein: CASSIGSVRSNTGELFF.